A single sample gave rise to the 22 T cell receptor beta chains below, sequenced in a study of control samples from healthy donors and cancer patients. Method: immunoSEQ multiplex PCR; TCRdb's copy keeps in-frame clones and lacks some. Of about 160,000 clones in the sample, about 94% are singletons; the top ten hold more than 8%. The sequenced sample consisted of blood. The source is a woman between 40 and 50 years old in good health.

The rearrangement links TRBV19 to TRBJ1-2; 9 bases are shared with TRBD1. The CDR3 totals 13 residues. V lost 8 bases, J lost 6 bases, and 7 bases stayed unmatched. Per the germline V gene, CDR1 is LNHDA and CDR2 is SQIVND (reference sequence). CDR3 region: CASGGQGENGYTF. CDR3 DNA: TGTGCCAGTGGGGGACAGGGCGAGAATGGCTACACCTTC.

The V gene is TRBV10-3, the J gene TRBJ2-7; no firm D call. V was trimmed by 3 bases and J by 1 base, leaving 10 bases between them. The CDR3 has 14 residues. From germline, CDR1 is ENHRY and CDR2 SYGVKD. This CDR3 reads CAISDEQTSYEQYF. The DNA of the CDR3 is TGTGCCATCAGTGATGAGCAGACGTCCTACGAGCAGTACTTC.

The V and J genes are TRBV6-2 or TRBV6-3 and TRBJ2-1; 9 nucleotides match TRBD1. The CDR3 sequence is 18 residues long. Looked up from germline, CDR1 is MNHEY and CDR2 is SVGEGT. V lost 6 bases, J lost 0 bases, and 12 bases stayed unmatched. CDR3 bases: TGTGCCAGCAGCCGTCGGACAGGGGCCAGGAGCTCCTACAATGAGCAGTTCTTC. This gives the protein CASSRRTGARSSYNEQFF.

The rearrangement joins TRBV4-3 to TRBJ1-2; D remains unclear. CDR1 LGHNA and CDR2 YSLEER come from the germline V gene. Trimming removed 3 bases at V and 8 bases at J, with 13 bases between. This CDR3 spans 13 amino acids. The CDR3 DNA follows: TGCGCCAGCAGCCATGGCGGTGGGGAGGGCTACACCTTC. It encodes CASSHGGGEGYTF.

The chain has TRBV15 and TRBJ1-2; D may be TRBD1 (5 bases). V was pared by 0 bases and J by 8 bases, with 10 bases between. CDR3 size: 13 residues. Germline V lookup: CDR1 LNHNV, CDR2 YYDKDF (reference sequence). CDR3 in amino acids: CATSRDQGVGYTF. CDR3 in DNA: TGTGCCACCAGCAGAGATCAAGGGGTGGGCTACACCTTC. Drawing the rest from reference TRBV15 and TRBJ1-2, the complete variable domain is DAMVIQNPRYQVTQFGKPVTLSCSQTLNHNVMYWYQQKSSQAPKLLFHYYDKDFNNEADTPDNFQSRRPNTSFCFLDIRSPGLGDTAMYLCATSRDQGVGYTFGSGTRLTVV.

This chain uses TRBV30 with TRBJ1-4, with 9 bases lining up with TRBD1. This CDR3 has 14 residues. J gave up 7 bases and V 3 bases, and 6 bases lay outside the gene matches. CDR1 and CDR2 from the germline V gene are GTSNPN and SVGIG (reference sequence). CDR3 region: CAWSEGQGGEKLFF. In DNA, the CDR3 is TGTGCCTGGAGCGAGGGACAGGGCGGTGAAAAACTGTTTTTT.

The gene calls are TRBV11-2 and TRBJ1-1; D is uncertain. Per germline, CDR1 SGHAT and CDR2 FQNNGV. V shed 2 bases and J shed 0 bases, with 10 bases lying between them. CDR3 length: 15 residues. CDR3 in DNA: TGTGCCAGCAGCTTACAGTCCGTTATGAACACTGAAGCTTTCTTT. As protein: CASSLQSVMNTEAFF.

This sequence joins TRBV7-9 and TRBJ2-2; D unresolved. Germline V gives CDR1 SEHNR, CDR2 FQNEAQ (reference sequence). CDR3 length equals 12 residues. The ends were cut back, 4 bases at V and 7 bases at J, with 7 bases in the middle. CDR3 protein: CASSSIHGELFF. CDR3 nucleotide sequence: TGTGCCAGCAGCTCCATCCACGGGGAGCTGTTTTTT. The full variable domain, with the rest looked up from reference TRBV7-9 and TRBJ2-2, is DTGVSQNPRHKITKRGQNVTFRCDPISEHNRLYWYRQTLGQGPEFLTYFQNEAQLEKSRLLSDRFSAERPKGSFSTLEIQRTEQGDSAMYLCASSSIHGELFFGEGSRLTVL.

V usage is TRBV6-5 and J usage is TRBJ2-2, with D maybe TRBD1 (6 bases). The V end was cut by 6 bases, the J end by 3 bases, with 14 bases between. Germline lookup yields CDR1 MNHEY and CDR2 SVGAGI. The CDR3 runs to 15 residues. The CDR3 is CASRLLTGYTGELFF. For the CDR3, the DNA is TGTGCCAGCAGACTCCTGACAGGCTACACCGGGGAGCTGTTTTTT.

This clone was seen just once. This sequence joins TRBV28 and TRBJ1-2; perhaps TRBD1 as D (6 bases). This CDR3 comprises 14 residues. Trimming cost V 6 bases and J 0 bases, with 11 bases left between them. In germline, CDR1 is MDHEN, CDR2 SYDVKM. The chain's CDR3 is CASSPGQTNYGYTF. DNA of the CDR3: TGTGCCAGCAGCCCAGGACAGACTAACTATGGCTACACCTTC.

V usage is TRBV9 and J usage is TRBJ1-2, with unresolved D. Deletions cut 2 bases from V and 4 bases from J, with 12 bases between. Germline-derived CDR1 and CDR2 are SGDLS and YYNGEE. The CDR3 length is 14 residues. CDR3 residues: CASSVNTEAYGYTF. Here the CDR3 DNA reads TGTGCCAGCAGCGTGAACACCGAAGCCTATGGCTACACCTTC.

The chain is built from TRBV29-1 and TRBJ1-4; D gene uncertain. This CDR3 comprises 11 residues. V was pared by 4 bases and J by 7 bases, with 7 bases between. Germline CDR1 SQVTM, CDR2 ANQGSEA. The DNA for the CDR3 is TGCAGCGTTGGGGAGGGTGAAAAACTGTTTTTT. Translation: CSVGEGEKLFF.

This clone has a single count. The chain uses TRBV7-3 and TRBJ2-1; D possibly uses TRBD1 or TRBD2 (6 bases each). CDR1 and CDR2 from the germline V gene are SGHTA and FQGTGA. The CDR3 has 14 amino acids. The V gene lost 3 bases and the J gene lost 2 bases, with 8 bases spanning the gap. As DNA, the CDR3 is TGTGCCAGCAGCTTCGGGGGCACCTACAATGAGCAGTTCTTC. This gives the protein CASSFGGTYNEQFF.

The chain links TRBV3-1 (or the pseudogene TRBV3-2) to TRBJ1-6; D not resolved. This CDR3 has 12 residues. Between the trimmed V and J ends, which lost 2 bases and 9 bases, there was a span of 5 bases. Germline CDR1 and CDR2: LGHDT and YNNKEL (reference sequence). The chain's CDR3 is CASSQTGSPLHF. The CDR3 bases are TGTGCCAGCAGCCAAACCGGTTCACCCCTCCACTTT.

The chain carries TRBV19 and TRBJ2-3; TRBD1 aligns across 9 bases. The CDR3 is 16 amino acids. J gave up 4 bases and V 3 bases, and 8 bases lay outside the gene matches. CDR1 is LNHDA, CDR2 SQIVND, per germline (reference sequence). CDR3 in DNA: TGTGCCAGTAGTATCGGGCGGGACAGGGTTGCAGATACGCAGTATTTT. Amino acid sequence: CASSIGRDRVADTQYF.

CDR3 in DNA: TGTGCCAGCAGCCAACGAAGGGGACAGGGGCTCATGAACACTGAAGCTTTCTTT. Amino acids: CASSQRRGQGLMNTEAFF. V gene TRBV3-1 (or the pseudogene TRBV3-2) combines with J gene TRBJ1-1, with TRBD1 matching over 10 bases. V was clipped by 2 bases and J by 0 bases; unmatched bases: 9. Germline assignment: CDR1 LGHDT and CDR2 YNNKEL (reference sequence). The CDR3 consists of 18 residues.

CDR3 protein: CASKGRALFF. The DNA for the CDR3 is TGTGCCAGCAAGGGGAGGGCGCTGTTTTTT. The genes are TRBV4-2 and TRBJ2-2; the match to TRBD2 covers 7 bases. Per the germline V gene, CDR1 is LGHNA and CDR2 is YNFKEQ. The junction had 3 bases not matched to a gene; V was cut back by 7 bases and J by 13 bases. The CDR3 contains 10 residues.

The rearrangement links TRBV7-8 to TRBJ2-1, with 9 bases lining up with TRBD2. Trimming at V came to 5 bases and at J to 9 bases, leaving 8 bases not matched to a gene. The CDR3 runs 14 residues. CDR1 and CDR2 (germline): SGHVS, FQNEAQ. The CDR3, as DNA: TGTGCCAGCAGCCTGGGACTAGCTTTGTCTGAGCAGTTCTTC. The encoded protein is CASSLGLALSEQFF. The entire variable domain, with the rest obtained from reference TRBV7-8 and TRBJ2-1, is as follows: GAGVSQSPRYKVAKRGQDVALRCDPISGHVSLFWYQQALGQGPEFLTYFQNEAQLDKSGLPSDRFFAERPEGSVSTLKIQRTQQEDSAVYLCASSLGLALSEQFFGPGTRLTVL.

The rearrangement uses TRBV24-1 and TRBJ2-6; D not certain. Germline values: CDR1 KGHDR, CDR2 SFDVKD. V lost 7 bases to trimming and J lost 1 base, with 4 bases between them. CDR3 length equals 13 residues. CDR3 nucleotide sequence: TGTGCCACCAGCAGTTCTGGGGCCAACGTCCTGACTTTC. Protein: CATSSSGANVLTF.

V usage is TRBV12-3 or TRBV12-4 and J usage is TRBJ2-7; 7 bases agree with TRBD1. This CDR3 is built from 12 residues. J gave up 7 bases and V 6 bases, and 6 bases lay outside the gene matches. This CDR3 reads CASRYRGGEQYF. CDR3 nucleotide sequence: TGTGCCAGCAGGTACAGGGGCGGGGAGCAGTACTTC.

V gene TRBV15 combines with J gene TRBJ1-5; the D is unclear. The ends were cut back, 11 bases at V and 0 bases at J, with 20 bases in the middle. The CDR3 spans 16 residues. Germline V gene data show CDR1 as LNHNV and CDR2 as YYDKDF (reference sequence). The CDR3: CAVSRPTPDSNQPQHF. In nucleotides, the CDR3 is TGTGCCGTCAGTCGACCGACACCAGATAGCAATCAGCCCCAGCATTTT.

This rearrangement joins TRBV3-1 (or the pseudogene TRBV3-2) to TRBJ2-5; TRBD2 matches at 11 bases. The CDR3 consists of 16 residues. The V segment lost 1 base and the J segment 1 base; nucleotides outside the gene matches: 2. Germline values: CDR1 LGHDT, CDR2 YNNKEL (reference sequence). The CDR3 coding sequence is TGTGCCAGCAGCCAAGGGCTAGCGGGGGGCCAAGAGACCCAGTACTTC. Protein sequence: CASSQGLAGGQETQYF.